Detailed here is one TCR beta chain. Its antigen is unknown. This specimen belongs to a study of shared clonotypes between healthy human individuals. Whole-study findings and limits: A reduction in generation probabilities was seen for non-shared clonotypes relative to those shared by all four donors. In having few donors, the study represented limited genetic and exposure-history diversity.

Only Caucasian adults living in Nashville, Tennessee made up the donor group. Germline-derived CDR1 and CDR2 are SGHTA and FQGTGA. CDR3 length equals 14 residues. V lost 1 base, J lost 6 bases, and 10 bases lay in between. Libraries were prepared by immunoSEQ multiplex PCR; TCRdb keeps only in-frame clonotypes and omits some of them. The table lists 2 million to 2.5 million clones, around 93% of them singletons. The sequence was collected from a man aged 18 to 29 in good health. Some clones in this sample may be carry-over from other donors' samples. The specimen sequenced was naive CD4+ T cells from PBMCs. Subset denoted: CD45RA+ positively selected. V usage is TRBV7-3 and J usage is TRBJ2-1; D gene uncertain. The CDR3 nucleotides are TGTGCCAGCAGCTTAAGGCCTCCTCCCAATGAGCAGTTCTTC. Protein product: CASSLRPPPNEQFF.